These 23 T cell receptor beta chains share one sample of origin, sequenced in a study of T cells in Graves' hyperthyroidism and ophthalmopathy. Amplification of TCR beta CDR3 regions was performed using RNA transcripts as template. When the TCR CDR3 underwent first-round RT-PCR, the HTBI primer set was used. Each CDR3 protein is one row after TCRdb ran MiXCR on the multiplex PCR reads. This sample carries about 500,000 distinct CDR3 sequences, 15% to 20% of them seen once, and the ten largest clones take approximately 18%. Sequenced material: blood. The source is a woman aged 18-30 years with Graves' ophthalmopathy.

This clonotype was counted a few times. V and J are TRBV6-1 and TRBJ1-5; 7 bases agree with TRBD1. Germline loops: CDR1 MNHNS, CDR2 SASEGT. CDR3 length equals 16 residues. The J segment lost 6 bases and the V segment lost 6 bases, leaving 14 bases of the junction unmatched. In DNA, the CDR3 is TGTGCCAGCAGCAACGTTGGACAGGCTGGGGGTCAGCCCCAGCATTTT. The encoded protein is CASSNVGQAGGQPQHF.

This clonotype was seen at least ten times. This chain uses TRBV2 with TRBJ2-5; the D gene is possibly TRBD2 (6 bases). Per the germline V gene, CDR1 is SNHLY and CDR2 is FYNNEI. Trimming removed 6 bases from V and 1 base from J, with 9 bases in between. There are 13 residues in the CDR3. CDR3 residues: CASRGGPQETQYF. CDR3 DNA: TGTGCCAGCAGGGGGGGACCCCAAGAGACCCAGTACTTC.

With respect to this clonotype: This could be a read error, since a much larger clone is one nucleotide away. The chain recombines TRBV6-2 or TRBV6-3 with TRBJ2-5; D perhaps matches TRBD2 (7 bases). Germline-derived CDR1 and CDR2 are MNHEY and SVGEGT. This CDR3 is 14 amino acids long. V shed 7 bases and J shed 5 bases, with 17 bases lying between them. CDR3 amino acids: CASTGGREEETQYF. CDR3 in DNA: TGTGCCAGCACCGGGGGGCGAGAAGAGGAGACCCAGTACTTC.

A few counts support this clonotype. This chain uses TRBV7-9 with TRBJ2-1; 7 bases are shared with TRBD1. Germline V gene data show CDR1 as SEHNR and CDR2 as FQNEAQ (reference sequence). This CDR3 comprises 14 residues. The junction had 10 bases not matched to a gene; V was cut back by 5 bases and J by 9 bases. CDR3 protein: CASSASRDRVEQFF. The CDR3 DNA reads TGTGCCAGCAGCGCGTCCCGGGACAGAGTTGAGCAGTTCTTC.

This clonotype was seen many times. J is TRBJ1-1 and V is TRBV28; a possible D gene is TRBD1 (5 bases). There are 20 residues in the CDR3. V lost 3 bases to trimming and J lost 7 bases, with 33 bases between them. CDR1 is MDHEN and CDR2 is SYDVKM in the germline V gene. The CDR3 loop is CASSFLDSPEIGGPVGEAFF. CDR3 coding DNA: TGTGCCAGCAGTTTTTTAGATAGCCCGGAAATCGGGGGACCCGTTGGTGAAGCTTTCTTT.

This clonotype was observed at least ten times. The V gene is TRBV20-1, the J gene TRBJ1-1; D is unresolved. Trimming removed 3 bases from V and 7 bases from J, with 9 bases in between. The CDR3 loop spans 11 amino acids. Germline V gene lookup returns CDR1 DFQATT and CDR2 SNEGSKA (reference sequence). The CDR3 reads CSASMGYEAFF. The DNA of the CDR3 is TGCAGTGCTAGTATGGGCTATGAAGCTTTCTTT.

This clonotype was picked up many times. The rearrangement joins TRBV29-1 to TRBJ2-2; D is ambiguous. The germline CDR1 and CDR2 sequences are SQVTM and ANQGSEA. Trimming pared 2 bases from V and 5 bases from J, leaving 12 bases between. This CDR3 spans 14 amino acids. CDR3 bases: TGCAGCGTTGAACTGTGGGAACTGACCGGGGAGCTGTTTTTT. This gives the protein CSVELWELTGELFF.

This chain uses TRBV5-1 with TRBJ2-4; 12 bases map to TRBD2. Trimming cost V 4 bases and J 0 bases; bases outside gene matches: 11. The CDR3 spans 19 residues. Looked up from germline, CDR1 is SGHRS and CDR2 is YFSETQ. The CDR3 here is CASSRASSTSGGAKNIQYF. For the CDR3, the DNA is TGCGCCAGCAGCCGGGCGTCATCGACTAGCGGGGGAGCCAAAAACATTCAGTACTTC.

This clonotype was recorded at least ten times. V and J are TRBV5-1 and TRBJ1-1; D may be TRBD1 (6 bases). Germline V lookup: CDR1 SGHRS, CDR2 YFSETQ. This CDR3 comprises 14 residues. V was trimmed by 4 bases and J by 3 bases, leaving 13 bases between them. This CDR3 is CASSPQGLDTEAFF. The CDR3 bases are TGCGCCAGCAGCCCTCAGGGGCTCGACACTGAAGCTTTCTTT.

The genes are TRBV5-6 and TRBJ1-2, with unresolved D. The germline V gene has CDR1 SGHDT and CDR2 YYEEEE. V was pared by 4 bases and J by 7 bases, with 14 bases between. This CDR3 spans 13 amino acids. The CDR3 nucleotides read TGTGCCAGCAGCCCTTTTTCAGTGTTTGGCTACACCTTC. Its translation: CASSPFSVFGYTF.

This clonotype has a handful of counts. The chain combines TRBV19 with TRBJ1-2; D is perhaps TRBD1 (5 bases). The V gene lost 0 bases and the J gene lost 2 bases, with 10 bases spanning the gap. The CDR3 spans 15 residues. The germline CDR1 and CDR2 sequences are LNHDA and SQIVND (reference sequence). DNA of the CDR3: TGTGCCAGTAGTATAGATACGGGGCAGAACTATGGCTACACCTTC. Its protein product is CASSIDTGQNYGYTF.

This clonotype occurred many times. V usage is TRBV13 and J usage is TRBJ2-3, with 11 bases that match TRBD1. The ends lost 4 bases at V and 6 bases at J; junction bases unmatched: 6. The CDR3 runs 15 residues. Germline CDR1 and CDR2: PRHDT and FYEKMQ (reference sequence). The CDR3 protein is CASSSSGTGGDTQYF. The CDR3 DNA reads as TGTGCCAGCAGCTCCTCCGGGACAGGGGGGGATACGCAGTATTTT.

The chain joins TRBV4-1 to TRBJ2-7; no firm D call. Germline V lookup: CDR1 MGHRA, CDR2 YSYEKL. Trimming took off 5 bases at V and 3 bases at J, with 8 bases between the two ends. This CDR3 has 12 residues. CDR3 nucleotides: TGCGCCAGCAGCAACATAAACTACGAGCAGTACTTC. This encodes CASSNINYEQYF.

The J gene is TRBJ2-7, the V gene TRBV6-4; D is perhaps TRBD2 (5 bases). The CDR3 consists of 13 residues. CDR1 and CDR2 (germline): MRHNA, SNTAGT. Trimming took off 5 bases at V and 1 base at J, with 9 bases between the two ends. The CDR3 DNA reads TGTGCCAGCAGTCTTAGCGTATCCTACGAGCAGTACGTC. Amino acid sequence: CASSLSVSYEQYV.

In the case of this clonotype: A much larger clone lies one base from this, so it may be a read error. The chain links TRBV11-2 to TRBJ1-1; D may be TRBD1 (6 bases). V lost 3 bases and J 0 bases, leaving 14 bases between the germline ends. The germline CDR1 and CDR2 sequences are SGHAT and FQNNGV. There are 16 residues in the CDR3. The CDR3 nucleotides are TGTGCCAGCAGCTTTGGGGGGCGAGGAGTGAACACTGAAGCTTTCTTT. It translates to CASSFGGRGVNTEAFF.

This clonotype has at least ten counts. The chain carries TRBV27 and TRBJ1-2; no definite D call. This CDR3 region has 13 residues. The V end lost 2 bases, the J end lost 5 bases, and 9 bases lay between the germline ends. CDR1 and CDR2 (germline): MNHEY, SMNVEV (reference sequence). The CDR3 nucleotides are TGTGCCAGCAGTTTAAATAGGAATTATGGCTACACCTTC. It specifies CASSLNRNYGYTF.

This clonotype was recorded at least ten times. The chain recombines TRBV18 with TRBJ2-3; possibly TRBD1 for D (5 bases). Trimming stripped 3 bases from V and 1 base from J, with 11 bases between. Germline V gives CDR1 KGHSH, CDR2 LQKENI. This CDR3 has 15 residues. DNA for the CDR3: TGTGCCAGCTCACCGGGCAGGGTCGGCACAGATACGCAGTATTTT. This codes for CASSPGRVGTDTQYF.

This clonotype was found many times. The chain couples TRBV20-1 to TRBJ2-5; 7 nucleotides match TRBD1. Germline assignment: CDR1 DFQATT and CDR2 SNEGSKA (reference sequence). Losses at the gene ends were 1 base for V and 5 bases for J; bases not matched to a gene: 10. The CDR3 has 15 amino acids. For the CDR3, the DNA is TGCAGTGCTAGAGCCCGACAGGGCATCGCGGAGACCCAGTACTTC. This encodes CSARARQGIAETQYF.

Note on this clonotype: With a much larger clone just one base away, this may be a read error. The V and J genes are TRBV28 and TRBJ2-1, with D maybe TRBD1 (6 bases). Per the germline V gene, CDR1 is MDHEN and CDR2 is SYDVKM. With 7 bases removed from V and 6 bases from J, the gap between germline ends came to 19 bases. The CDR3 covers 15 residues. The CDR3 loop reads CASNSDGGALNEQFF. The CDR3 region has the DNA TGTGCCAGCAATTCTGATGGGGGCGCCCTCAATGAGCAGTTCTTC.

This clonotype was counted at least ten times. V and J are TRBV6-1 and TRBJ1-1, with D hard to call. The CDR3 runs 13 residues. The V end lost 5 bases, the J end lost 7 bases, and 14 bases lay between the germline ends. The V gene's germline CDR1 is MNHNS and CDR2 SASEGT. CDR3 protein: CASSYRTAGEAFF. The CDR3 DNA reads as TGTGCCAGCAGTTATAGGACCGCCGGTGAAGCTTTCTTT.

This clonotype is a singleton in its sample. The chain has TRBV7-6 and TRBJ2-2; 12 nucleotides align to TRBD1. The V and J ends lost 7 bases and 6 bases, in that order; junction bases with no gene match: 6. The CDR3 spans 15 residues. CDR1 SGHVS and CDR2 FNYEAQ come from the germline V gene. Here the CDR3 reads CASTPGTGGSGELFF. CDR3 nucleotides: TGTGCCAGCACCCCCGGGACAGGGGGCTCCGGGGAGCTGTTTTTT.

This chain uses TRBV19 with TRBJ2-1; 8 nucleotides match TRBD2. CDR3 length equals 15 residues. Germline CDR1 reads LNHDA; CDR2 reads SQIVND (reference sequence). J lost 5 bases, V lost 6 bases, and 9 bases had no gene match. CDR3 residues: CASSQTSGLNNEQFF. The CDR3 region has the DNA TGTGCCAGTAGCCAAACTAGCGGATTAAACAATGAGCAGTTCTTC. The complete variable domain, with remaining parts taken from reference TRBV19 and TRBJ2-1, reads DGGITQSPKYLFRKEGQNVTLSCEQNLNHDAMYWYRQDPGQGLRLIYYSQIVNDFQKGDIAEGYSVSREKKESFPLTVTSAQKNPTAFYLCASSQTSGLNNEQFFGPGTRLTVL.

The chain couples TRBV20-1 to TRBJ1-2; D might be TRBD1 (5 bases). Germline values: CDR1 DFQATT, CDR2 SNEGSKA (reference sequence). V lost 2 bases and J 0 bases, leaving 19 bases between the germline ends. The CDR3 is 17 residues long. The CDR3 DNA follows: TGCAGTGCTAGATTCCCTATGTACGACAGAGCTAACTATGGCTACACCTTC. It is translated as CSARFPMYDRANYGYTF.